This entry describes one T cell receptor (beta chain). Germline V gene sequence: CDR1 SGDLS, CDR2 YYNGEE. The CDR3 covers 13 residues. With 6 bases clipped from V and 0 bases from J, the junction kept 0 bases outside the gene matches. Measured with immunoSEQ multiplex PCR; TCRdb has only the in-frame clones, and not every one. The data contain hundreds of thousands of clones, roughly 84% of them singletons. The data belong to a study of cytomegalovirus exposure and HLA in healthy donors. The clonotype originates from a woman under 30 in good health and CMV-seropositive. V is TRBV9 and J is TRBJ2-1, with TRBD2 matching 7 bases. The sample taken for sequencing was PBMCs. DNA of the CDR3: TGTGCCAGCACTAGCGGCTCCTACAATGAGCAGTTCTTC. Translation gives CASTSGSYNEQFF.